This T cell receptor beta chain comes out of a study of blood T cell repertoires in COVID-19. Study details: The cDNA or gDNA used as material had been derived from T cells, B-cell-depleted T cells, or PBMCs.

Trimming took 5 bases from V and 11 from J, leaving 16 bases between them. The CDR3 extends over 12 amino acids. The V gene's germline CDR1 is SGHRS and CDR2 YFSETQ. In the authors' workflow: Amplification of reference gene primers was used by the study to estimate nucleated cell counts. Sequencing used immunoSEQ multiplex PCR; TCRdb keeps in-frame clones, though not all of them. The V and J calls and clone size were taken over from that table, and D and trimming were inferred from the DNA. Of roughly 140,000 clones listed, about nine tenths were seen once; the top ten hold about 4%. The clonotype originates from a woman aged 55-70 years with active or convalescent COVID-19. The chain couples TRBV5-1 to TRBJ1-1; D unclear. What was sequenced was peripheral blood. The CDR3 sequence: CASSKSPEAAFF. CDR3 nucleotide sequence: TGCGCCAGCAGTAAATCCCCCGAGGCGGCTTTCTTT.